These T cell receptor beta chains were read from a single sample in a study of control samples from healthy donors and cancer patients. Assay: immunoSEQ multiplex PCR; the TCRdb copy retains only in-frame clones and omits some. Of about 130,000 clones in the sample, over 85% are singletons; the top ten hold roughly 7.8%. Sequenced: PBMCs. The receptors here all came from a man aged 50-59 years with head and neck cancer. CDR3s include the opening cysteine and the closing phenylalanine or tryptophan. Fields, in order: D gene, V gene, clone size, J gene, CDR3 DNA, CDR3 protein. A D gene is named only where the DNA matches it firmly. Size tells how often a clone was seen (once, few, many) or the class of an expanded clone, and some rows leave it out.

d_call: TRBD1; v_call: TRBV13; clone_size: once; j_call: TRBJ2-6; cdr3_nt: TGTGCCAGCAGCTTTGGGACAGGGGGCTCTGGGGCCAACGTCCTGACTTTC; cdr3_aa: CASSFGTGGSGANVLTF
d_call: -; v_call: TRBV5-1; clone_size: once; j_call: TRBJ2-7; cdr3_nt: TGCGCCAGCAGCTTGGACGGCTTCTACGAGCAGTACTTC; cdr3_aa: CASSLDGFYEQYF
d_call: TRBD2; v_call: TRBV7-7; clone_size: -; j_call: TRBJ2-2; cdr3_nt: TGTGCTAGCAGCGGGAGCGGGAGGGCCGGAGAGCTGTTTTTT; cdr3_aa: CASSGSGRAGELFF
d_call: -; v_call: TRBV7-9; clone_size: -; j_call: TRBJ2-7; cdr3_nt: TGTGCCAGCAGCCGGGAAGGCGAGCAGTACTTC; cdr3_aa: CASSREGEQYF
d_call: TRBD2; v_call: TRBV4-2; clone_size: -; j_call: TRBJ2-3; cdr3_nt: TGTGCCAGCAGCCAAGATTTGGCGGGGGAGAGCACAGATACGCAGTATTTT; cdr3_aa: CASSQDLAGESTDTQYF
d_call: TRBD1; v_call: TRBV7-8; clone_size: -; j_call: TRBJ2-3; cdr3_nt: TGTGCCAGCAGCGCCCGGACAGGGGGGCGCACAGATACGCAGTATTTT; cdr3_aa: CASSARTGGRTDTQYF
d_call: TRBD1; v_call: TRBV7-6; clone_size: -; j_call: TRBJ2-7; cdr3_nt: TGTGCCAGCAGCTTAGGACAGGGGGGCTACGAGCAGTACTTC; cdr3_aa: CASSLGQGGYEQYF
d_call: TRBD1; v_call: TRBV2; clone_size: -; j_call: TRBJ1-3; cdr3_nt: TGTGCCAGCAGTGTGCTTGGACAGGGAAAAACCATATATTTT; cdr3_aa: CASSVLGQGKTIYF
d_call: -; v_call: TRBV6-1; clone_size: -; j_call: TRBJ1-2; cdr3_nt: TGTGCCAGCAGTGAGGGGCAGGGCGGTGGCTACACCTTC; cdr3_aa: CASSEGQGGGYTF
d_call: -; v_call: TRBV19; clone_size: -; j_call: TRBJ2-6; cdr3_nt: TGTGCCAGTAGTATACGACTAGGCGGCTCTGGGGCCAACGTCCTGACTTTC; cdr3_aa: CASSIRLGGSGANVLTF
d_call: -; v_call: TRBV4-2; clone_size: -; j_call: TRBJ1-3; cdr3_nt: TGTGCCAGCAGCCAAGAACTGGGAAACACCATATATTTT; cdr3_aa: CASSQELGNTIYF
d_call: -; v_call: TRBV6-6; clone_size: -; j_call: TRBJ1-1; cdr3_nt: TGTGCCAGCAGAGGGGCCCTCATTACCACTGAAGCTTTCTTT; cdr3_aa: CASRGALITTEAFF
d_call: -; v_call: TRBV12-3/TRBV12-4; clone_size: -; j_call: TRBJ1-2; cdr3_nt: TGTGTCACGCTGTCGTATAACTATGGCTACACCTTC; cdr3_aa: CVTLSYNYGYTF
d_call: -; v_call: TRBV27; clone_size: -; j_call: TRBJ2-3; cdr3_nt: TGTGCCAGCAGTGTTCTCTTTGGGGATACGCAGTATTTT; cdr3_aa: CASSVLFGDTQYF
d_call: -; v_call: TRBV11-2; clone_size: -; j_call: TRBJ1-1; cdr3_nt: TGTGCCAGCAGCACTAGGGGGGACACTGAAGCTTTCTTT; cdr3_aa: CASSTRGDTEAFF
d_call: TRBD1; v_call: TRBV5-5; clone_size: -; j_call: TRBJ2-5; cdr3_nt: TGTGCCAGCAGCTTGAGGACAGGGGGCGTTGGGTACCAAGAGACCCAGTACTTC; cdr3_aa: CASSLRTGGVGYQETQYF
d_call: -; v_call: TRBV2; clone_size: -; j_call: TRBJ1-6; cdr3_nt: TGTGCCAGCAGTGAAATAAGGGGCAGGGGCAATTCACCCCTCCACTTT; cdr3_aa: CASSEIRGRGNSPLHF
d_call: -; v_call: TRBV10-3; clone_size: -; j_call: TRBJ2-1; cdr3_nt: TGTGCCATCAGTGACTCGGACGGATACAATGAGCAGTTCTTC; cdr3_aa: CAISDSDGYNEQFF
d_call: -; v_call: TRBV10-1; clone_size: -; j_call: TRBJ2-2; cdr3_nt: TGCGCCAGCAGTGCTTCAGGGTCCACCGGGGAGCTGTTTTTT; cdr3_aa: CASSASGSTGELFF
d_call: TRBD2; v_call: TRBV5-6; clone_size: -; j_call: TRBJ2-5; cdr3_nt: TGTGCCAGCAGCTTGCCGGGAGGGCGGGAGACCCAGTACTTC; cdr3_aa: CASSLPGGRETQYF
d_call: -; v_call: TRBV27; clone_size: -; j_call: TRBJ1-4; cdr3_nt: TGTGCCAGCAGTTTATCGAGACCGTGGGTCGGTGAAAAACTGTTTTTT; cdr3_aa: CASSLSRPWVGEKLFF
d_call: -; v_call: TRBV28; clone_size: -; j_call: TRBJ2-3; cdr3_nt: TGTGCCAGCAGCCCTCTCACTACCACAGATACGCAGTATTTT; cdr3_aa: CASSPLTTTDTQYF
d_call: TRBD1; v_call: TRBV2; clone_size: once; j_call: TRBJ1-3; cdr3_nt: TGTGCCAGCAGTGTATGGGACAGGTCCTCTGGAAACACCATATATTTT; cdr3_aa: CASSVWDRSSGNTIYF
d_call: TRBD2; v_call: TRBV28; clone_size: -; j_call: TRBJ2-7; cdr3_nt: TGTGCCAGCACAGTACTAGCGGGAACGGGGGAGCAGTACTTC; cdr3_aa: CASTVLAGTGEQYF
d_call: -; v_call: TRBV29-1; clone_size: once; j_call: TRBJ1-1; cdr3_nt: TGCAGCGTCGCGTGGGATAGGGCTTTCTTT; cdr3_aa: CSVAWDRAFF
d_call: -; v_call: TRBV7-8; clone_size: medium-sized; j_call: TRBJ1-5; cdr3_nt: TGTGCCAGCAGCTTAATATTTTCGGCAGGGGCTAGCAATCAGCCCCAGCATTTT; cdr3_aa: CASSLIFSAGASNQPQHF
d_call: TRBD1; v_call: TRBV19; clone_size: once; j_call: TRBJ2-7; cdr3_nt: TGTGCCAGCAGGGGGCAGGGGGCCCTCTACGAGCAGTACTTC; cdr3_aa: CASRGQGALYEQYF
d_call: -; v_call: TRBV5-4; clone_size: -; j_call: TRBJ1-2; cdr3_nt: TGTGCCAGCAGCTCCCGAGGGGGTAGGGGCAACTATGGCTACACCTTC; cdr3_aa: CASSSRGGRGNYGYTF
d_call: -; v_call: TRBV27; clone_size: -; j_call: TRBJ2-1; cdr3_nt: TGTGCCAGCAGTTTGATTGGCGCCTCCTACAATGAGCAGTTCTTC; cdr3_aa: CASSLIGASYNEQFF
d_call: -; v_call: TRBV29-1; clone_size: -; j_call: TRBJ1-2; cdr3_nt: TGCAGCGCCCCAGGAGAGGTTAACTATGGCTACACCTTC; cdr3_aa: CSAPGEVNYGYTF
d_call: TRBD2; v_call: TRBV5-5; clone_size: -; j_call: TRBJ2-5; cdr3_nt: TGTGCCAGCAGCTTGGAACTAGCGGGAGGAGCTGAGACCCAGTACTTC; cdr3_aa: CASSLELAGGAETQYF
d_call: -; v_call: TRBV3-1/TRBV3-2; clone_size: -; j_call: TRBJ1-5; cdr3_nt: TGTGCCAGCAGCCAAGGGAGGGACCAGCCCCAGCATTTT; cdr3_aa: CASSQGRDQPQHF
d_call: -; v_call: TRBV18; clone_size: -; j_call: TRBJ2-4; cdr3_nt: TGTGCCAGCTCACCACCGGAAGGGGCAGCCAAAAACATTCAGTACTTC; cdr3_aa: CASSPPEGAAKNIQYF
d_call: TRBD1; v_call: TRBV12-3/TRBV12-4; clone_size: -; j_call: TRBJ1-5; cdr3_nt: TGTGCCAGCAGTTACGACAGGGACCAGCCCCAGCATTTT; cdr3_aa: CASSYDRDQPQHF
d_call: -; v_call: TRBV5-4; clone_size: -; j_call: TRBJ2-1; cdr3_nt: TGTGCCAGCAGCTTGGACGCGAGCTCCTACAATGAGCAGTTCTTC; cdr3_aa: CASSLDASSYNEQFF
d_call: TRBD1; v_call: TRBV5-8; clone_size: -; j_call: TRBJ2-5; cdr3_nt: TGTGCCAGCAGCTTGGAGGGGACAGGGCCTATGACCCAGTACTTC; cdr3_aa: CASSLEGTGPMTQYF
d_call: -; v_call: TRBV7-9; clone_size: -; j_call: TRBJ2-1; cdr3_nt: TGTGCCAGCAGCTTTTTAAACAATGAGCAGTTCTTC; cdr3_aa: CASSFLNNEQFF
d_call: -; v_call: TRBV29-1; clone_size: -; j_call: TRBJ2-2; cdr3_nt: TGCAGCGTTGTATCAGGGACCGGGGAGCTGTTTTTT; cdr3_aa: CSVVSGTGELFF
d_call: -; v_call: TRBV7-6; clone_size: once; j_call: TRBJ1-5; cdr3_nt: TGTGCCAGCAGCCCGGGGAACGATCAGCCCCAGCATTTT; cdr3_aa: CASSPGNDQPQHF
d_call: -; v_call: TRBV12-3/TRBV12-4; clone_size: -; j_call: TRBJ1-1; cdr3_nt: TGTGCCAGCAGTTTCCCGAACACTGAAGCTTTCTTT; cdr3_aa: CASSFPNTEAFF
d_call: TRBD2; v_call: TRBV19; clone_size: -; j_call: TRBJ2-1; cdr3_nt: TGTGCCAGTAGTATAAGTCTTGGGCTAGCGGGAGATGAGCAGTTCTTC; cdr3_aa: CASSISLGLAGDEQFF
d_call: -; v_call: TRBV20-1; clone_size: -; j_call: TRBJ2-7; cdr3_nt: TGCAGTGCTAGTACCGGACGGGAGTACTTC; cdr3_aa: CSASTGREYF
d_call: -; v_call: TRBV7-8; clone_size: -; j_call: TRBJ1-1; cdr3_nt: TGTGCCAGCAGCCGCGGACAGTACTACGCCCTCACTGAAGCTTTCTTT; cdr3_aa: CASSRGQYYALTEAFF